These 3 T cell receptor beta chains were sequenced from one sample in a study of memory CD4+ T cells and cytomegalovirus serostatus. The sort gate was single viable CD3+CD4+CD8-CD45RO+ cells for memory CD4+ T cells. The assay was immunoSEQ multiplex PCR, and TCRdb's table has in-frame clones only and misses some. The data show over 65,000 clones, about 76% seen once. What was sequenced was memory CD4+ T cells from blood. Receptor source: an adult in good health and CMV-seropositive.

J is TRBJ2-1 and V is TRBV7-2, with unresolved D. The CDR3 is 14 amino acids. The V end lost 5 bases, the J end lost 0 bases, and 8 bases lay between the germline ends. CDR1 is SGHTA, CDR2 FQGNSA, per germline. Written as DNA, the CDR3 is TGTGCCAGCAGCCCATCGAGCTCCTACAATGAGCAGTTCTTC. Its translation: CASSPSSSYNEQFF.

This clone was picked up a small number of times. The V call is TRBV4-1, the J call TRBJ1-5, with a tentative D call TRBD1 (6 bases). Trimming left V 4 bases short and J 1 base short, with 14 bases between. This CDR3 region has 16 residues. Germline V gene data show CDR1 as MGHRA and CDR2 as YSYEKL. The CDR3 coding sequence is TGCGCCAGCAGCCTGAGGGGGGGCGAAAGCAATCAGCCCCAGCATTTT. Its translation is CASSLRGGESNQPQHF.

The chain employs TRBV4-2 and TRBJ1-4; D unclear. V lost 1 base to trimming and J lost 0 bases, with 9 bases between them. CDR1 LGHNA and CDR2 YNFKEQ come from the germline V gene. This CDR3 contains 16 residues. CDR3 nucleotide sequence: TGTGCCAGCAGCCAAGGTGGGCAGACAACTAATGAAAAACTGTTTTTT. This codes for CASSQGGQTTNEKLFF.